This T cell receptor beta chain was identified in a study of T cell repertoires in cytomegalovirus infection (dated by TCRdb to the late 2010s). About the full investigation: Because public TCR beta signatures pointed to carriage of CMV infection together with the matching HLA type, the HLA type of each donor mattered for the analysis.

This clonotype was seen a few times. It has no known antigen specificity. No base quality information exists; no much larger clone differs at one position. Summary of the overall study and its limitations: Cumulative frequency of public TCR beta family members discriminated carriers of CMV infection plus the relevant HLA type in this cohort and an independent approximately 350-donor cohort. The ex vivo response was dominated by HLA-C-restricted CMV-specific TCR beta clonotypes, which also provided the single most frequent clonotype in two of eight donors.

Trimming removed 3 bases from V and 7 bases from J; the gene matches leave 7 bases unexplained. From its cysteine to its phenylalanine, the CDR3 spans 15 amino acids. Solely the CDR3 DNA is kept, with 45 bases framed from the first base. According to the germline V gene, CDR1 reads SNHLY and CDR2 reads FYNNEI. The sequencer was an Illumina HiSeq 1500. TCRdb applied fastp at Q25 and MiXCR to the public reads, then kept only in-frame beta chains. Every CDR3 protein is listed once, alongside the most common genes and DNA of its rows. The sample contains 500,000 or so distinct CDR3 sequences, 16% of them found a single time. The top ten hold roughly a quarter of the sample.

The sample comprised CD8+ T cells from PBMCs. The sequence was collected from a human donor in good health (CMV status not recorded). Some clones in this sample may be carry-over from other donors' samples. The chain is encoded by TRBV2 joined to TRBJ2-5, and TRBD2 aligns with 11 junction nucleotides. The CDR3 protein sequence reads: CASSDGTSGGGTQYF. The nucleotides read TGTGCCAGCAGTGACGGGACTAGCGGAGGAGGGACCCAGTACTTC.